Presented here are 30 T cell receptor beta chains from one specimen sequenced in a study of blood T cells in healthy people across ages. Together with a sample-barcoded 5' primer, a J-beta primer mix was included in a second PCR lasting roughly 6 to 12 cycles. TCRdb passed the 5' RACE reads through MiXCR, listing each CDR3 protein once. Among roughly 1,800,000 distinct CDR3 sequences listed, about 50% were seen once. Sequencing was performed on blood. The receptors come from a middle-aged woman in good health.

The chain couples TRBV20-1 to TRBJ2-7; a weak D match, TRBD1 (5 bases). In germline, CDR1 is DFQATT, CDR2 SNEGSKA (reference sequence). The CDR3 is 13 residues long. V lost 4 bases to trimming and J lost 2 bases, with 12 bases between them. The CDR3 loop reads CSAIRDRAYEQYF. The DNA of the CDR3 is TGCAGTGCTATTAGAGACAGAGCCTACGAGCAGTACTTC.

The J gene is TRBJ2-3, the V gene TRBV28, with TRBD2 identical over 11 bases. The CDR3 length is 18 residues. J lost 6 bases, V lost 3 bases, and 14 bases had no gene match. Germline CDR1 and CDR2: MDHEN and SYDVKM. The CDR3 loop reads CASSLNPGASGGFDTQYF. DNA of the CDR3: TGTGCCAGCAGTTTGAACCCCGGGGCTAGCGGGGGGTTCGATACGCAGTATTTT.

This clonotype was seen repeatedly, ten times or more. V gene TRBV29-1 combines with J gene TRBJ2-5, with D tentatively TRBD1 (5 bases). Trimming pared 3 bases from V and 4 bases from J, leaving 15 bases between. The CDR3 spans 14 residues. The germline CDR1 and CDR2 sequences are SQVTM and ANQGSEA. DNA for the CDR3: TGCAGCGTTGATGGGCAGGGTGTGGTAGAGACCCAGTACTTC. Translation: CSVDGQGVVETQYF.

This chain connects TRBV6-5 to TRBJ2-3, with TRBD2 matching 7 bases. This CDR3 has 15 residues. Germline assignment: CDR1 MNHEY and CDR2 SVGAGI. V gave up 2 bases and J gave up 5 bases; unmatched junction bases: 7. CDR3 sequence: CASSYSAGTKDTQYF. Written as DNA, the CDR3 is TGTGCCAGCAGTTACAGTGCGGGGACTAAAGATACGCAGTATTTT.

This clonotype was seen a handful of times. The chain employs TRBV20-1 and TRBJ2-1, with TRBD2 identical over 10 bases. CDR1 and CDR2 from the germline V gene are DFQATT and SNEGSKA (reference sequence). CDR3 size: 15 residues. Trimming took 2 bases from V and 4 from J; bases not matched to a gene: 5. CDR3: CSARNLAGDYNEQFF. As DNA, the CDR3 is TGCAGTGCTAGAAACCTAGCGGGGGATTACAATGAGCAGTTCTTC.

This clonotype was seen at least ten times. The chain recombines TRBV13 with TRBJ1-2; 7 bases fit TRBD1. CDR3 size: 16 residues. The V and J ends lost 3 bases and 1 base, in that order; junction bases with no gene match: 8. The V gene's germline CDR1 is PRHDT and CDR2 FYEKMQ (reference sequence). The CDR3 DNA sequence: TGTGCCAGCAGCTTCCAGGGGCAGGGGGGTAACTATGGCTACACCTTC. Protein: CASSFQGQGGNYGYTF.

V usage is TRBV28 and J usage is TRBJ1-5; D might be TRBD1 (5 bases). The CDR3 covers 16 residues. Germline V gene lookup returns CDR1 MDHEN and CDR2 SYDVKM. V lost 2 bases, J lost 6 bases, and 17 bases lay in between. CDR3 sequence reads: CASSLEEGRSGQPQHF. Written as DNA, the CDR3 is TGTGCCAGCAGTTTAGAGGAGGGGCGGTCTGGTCAGCCCCAGCATTTT.

This clonotype was found a few times. V and J are TRBV7-6 and TRBJ2-6; D not certain. V lost 0 bases, J lost 0 bases, and 12 bases lay in between. The CDR3 contains 18 residues. Germline V gene lookup returns CDR1 SGHVS and CDR2 FNYEAQ. The CDR3 coding sequence is TGTGCCAGCAGCTTAGCCCGCCGACTTGACTCTGGGGCCAACGTCCTGACTTTC. Its protein product is CASSLARRLDSGANVLTF.

This clonotype has only a few counts. V usage is TRBV3-1 and J usage is TRBJ2-4; D remains ambiguous. The J call may be mistaken, given a closer DNA end match to TRBJ2-7. This CDR3 spans 14 amino acids. The germline gives CDR1 LGHDT, CDR2 YNNKEL (reference sequence). CDR3 region: CASSQDSWSYEQYF. The CDR3 DNA is TGTGCCAGCAGCCAAGATTCCTGGAGTTACGAGCAGTACTTC.

V gene TRBV28 combines with J gene TRBJ2-5; no reliable D call. The end of the DNA fits TRBJ2-7 better, so the J call may be wrong. Germline values: CDR1 MDHEN, CDR2 SYDVKM. The CDR3 consists of 16 residues. The CDR3 spells CASSSVRTPVSYEQYF. The DNA of the CDR3 is TGTGCCAGCAGTTCCGTTCGGACCCCTGTCAGCTACGAGCAGTACTTC.

V and J are TRBV7-3 and TRBJ2-1; 10 positions match TRBD2. The ends lost 2 bases at V and 6 bases at J; junction bases unmatched: 7. The CDR3 covers 16 residues. In germline, CDR1 is SGHTA, CDR2 FQGTGA. The CDR3 reads CASSLAASGGFNEQFF. CDR3 in DNA: TGTGCCAGCAGCTTAGCGGCTAGCGGGGGTTTCAATGAGCAGTTCTTC.

J is TRBJ2-5 and V is TRBV20-1, with 8 bases fitting TRBD1. Germline V CDR1 and CDR2: DFQATT, SNEGSKA (reference sequence). The CDR3 is made up of 15 amino acids. The ends lost 4 bases at V and 5 bases at J; junction bases unmatched: 12. DNA of the CDR3: TGCAGTGCTAACATCTGGACAGGGTCGAGGGAGACCCAGTACTTC. Its translation is CSANIWTGSRETQYF.

Notes on this clonotype: This may be a read error: a much more frequent sequence differs by one nucleotide. The chain has TRBV12-3 or TRBV12-4 and TRBJ2-7; TRBD2 might be the D (7 bases). The assigned J gene may be wrong: the sequence end matches TRBJ2-5 better. CDR3 length: 14 amino acids. The DNA of the CDR3 is TGTGCCAACAGTTTTCCGGGGGGCCGGGAGACCCAGTACTTC. Its protein is CANSFPGGRETQYF.

This clonotype was picked up many times. CDR3 sequence (DNA): TGTGCCACCAGTGGCGGATCCTACGAGCAGTACTTC. It translates to CATSGGSYEQYF. This chain connects TRBV24-1 to TRBJ2-7; no clear D. The CDR3 length is 12 residues. Germline V CDR1 and CDR2: KGHDR, SFDVKD. V was trimmed by 5 bases and J by 1 base, leaving 5 bases between them.

Many counts were recorded for this clonotype. This chain joins TRBV11-3 and TRBJ2-5, with 8 bases fitting TRBD2. This CDR3 comprises 16 residues. Per germline, CDR1 SGHNT and CDR2 YENEEA. Unmatched junction bases numbered 10, after V lost 3 bases and J lost 4 bases. The CDR3: CASSLGAAGEGETQYF. Here the CDR3 DNA reads TGTGCCAGCAGCTTGGGGGCAGCGGGGGAAGGAGAGACCCAGTACTTC.

J is TRBJ2-3 and V is TRBV7-2, with D perhaps TRBD2 (5 bases). CDR1 and CDR2 (germline): SGHTA, FQGNSA. The CDR3 is 15 amino acids. V lost 8 bases and J lost 1, with 16 bases in between. In DNA form, the CDR3 reads TGTGCCAGCTCAAAGGGCAGCGGCCGCACAGATACGCAGTATTTT. It codes for CASSKGSGRTDTQYF.

The J gene is TRBJ1-5, the V gene TRBV6-1; no clear D. CDR3 length: 14 residues. Germline CDR1 and CDR2: MNHNS and SASEGT. V was trimmed by 0 bases and J by 7 bases, leaving 10 bases between them. The CDR3 loop reads CASSEALVGQPQHF. The CDR3 DNA reads TGTGCCAGCAGTGAAGCGCTCGTCGGACAGCCCCAGCATTTT.

This chain links TRBV4-1 with TRBJ2-7; 10 bases map to TRBD1. Per the germline V gene, CDR1 is MGHRA and CDR2 is YSYEKL. The CDR3 contains 15 residues. V trimming: 3 bases; J trimming: 3 bases; junction bases outside the gene matches: 5. The CDR3 sequence: CASSQPTGGYYEQYF. The DNA of the CDR3 is TGCGCCAGCAGCCAGCCGACAGGGGGCTACTACGAGCAGTACTTC.

The chain employs TRBV6-1 and TRBJ2-3; 8 bases map to TRBD1. The CDR3 totals 14 residues. The J segment lost 2 bases and the V segment lost 3 bases, leaving 1 base of the junction unmatched. CDR1 and CDR2 (germline): MNHNS, SASEGT. The chain's CDR3 is CASSEGQATDTQYF. CDR3 nucleotide sequence: TGTGCCAGCAGTGAGGGACAGGCCACAGATACGCAGTATTTT.

The genes are TRBV20-1 and TRBJ1-5, with D possibly TRBD1 on 5 matching bases. Per germline, CDR1 DFQATT and CDR2 SNEGSKA (reference sequence). V was clipped by 5 bases and J by 2 bases, with 10 bases between them. CDR3 length: 13 residues. The CDR3 coding sequence is TGCAGTGCTCCGGGACGGGGCAATCAGCCCCAGCATTTT. Translated: CSAPGRGNQPQHF.

CDR3 sequence: CASSPATGSLYEQYF. CDR3 DNA sequence: TGTGCCAGCAGTCCCGCGACCGGGTCCCTCTACGAGCAGTACTTC. The chain couples TRBV12-3 or TRBV12-4 to TRBJ2-7; D remains unclear. The CDR3 is 15 amino acids. V shed 5 bases and J shed 3 bases, with 17 bases lying between them.

This clonotype was detected only a few times. This rearrangement joins TRBV6-5 to TRBJ2-7; D remains ambiguous. Trimming shortened V by 6 bases and J by 7 bases, and 25 bases separated the two germline ends. The germline V gene encodes CDR1 MNHEY and CDR2 SVGAGI. This CDR3 has 16 amino acids. The CDR3 sequence is CASSPAVGAVTKEQYF. In DNA form, the CDR3 reads TGTGCCAGCAGCCCCGCGGTTGGAGCAGTCACGAAGGAGCAGTACTTC.

This chain links TRBV11-2 with TRBJ2-7; TRBD2 is a possible D gene (6 bases). This CDR3 is built from 15 residues. Germline V gene data show CDR1 as SGHAT and CDR2 as FQNNGV. Between the trimmed V and J ends, which lost 5 bases and 0 bases, there was a span of 14 bases. The CDR3 loop reads CASSPRLVSSYEQYF. The CDR3 DNA reads as TGTGCCAGCAGCCCCAGACTAGTGAGCTCCTACGAGCAGTACTTC.

This clonotype was recorded a few times. The chain combines TRBV15 with TRBJ2-1, with 11 bases matching TRBD1. V lost 3 bases, J lost 5 bases, and 9 bases stayed unmatched. The CDR3 runs 17 residues. In germline, CDR1 is LNHNV, CDR2 YYDKDF (reference sequence). The CDR3 DNA is TGTGCCACCAGCAGTGCGCGGACAGGGGGCGCCCACAATGAGCAGTTCTTC. Translation: CATSSARTGGAHNEQFF.

The chain links TRBV24-1 to TRBJ2-7, with D hard to call. CDR1 and CDR2 (germline): KGHDR, SFDVKD. Trimming took off 9 bases at V and 3 bases at J, with 2 bases between the two ends. The CDR3 has 9 amino acids. CDR3 bases: TGTGCCACCTTCTACGAGCAGTACTTC. As protein: CATFYEQYF.

CDR3 coding DNA: TGCGCCAGCAGCTTTACTAGCGGGGTCCTACAAGAGACCCAGTACTTC. Residues: CASSFTSGVLQETQYF. The genes are TRBV5-1 and TRBJ2-5; TRBD2 agrees at 10 bases. Germline V gene lookup returns CDR1 SGHRS and CDR2 YFSETQ. Trimming took 2 bases from V and 2 from J; bases not matched to a gene: 6. This CDR3 spans 16 amino acids.

In this sample, this clonotype turned up a few times. The gene calls are TRBV5-1 and TRBJ2-1; the match to TRBD2 covers 7 bases. This CDR3 spans 12 amino acids. V shed 0 bases and J 15 bases; nucleotides not matched to a gene: 6. Germline V lookup: CDR1 SGHRS, CDR2 YFSETQ. The CDR3 nucleotides read TGCGCCAGCAGCTTGGCGGGAGGCAGGCGGTTCTTC. This translates into CASSLAGGRRFF. Full variable domain (rest looked up from reference TRBV5-1 and TRBJ2-1): KAGVTQTPRYLIKTRGQQVTLSCSPISGHRSVSWYQQTPGQGLQFLFEYFSETQRNKGNFPGRFSGRQFSNSRSEMNVSTLELGDSALYLCASSLAGGRRFFGPGTRLTVL.

V is TRBV18 and J is TRBJ1-1, with D unresolved. Germline CDR1 and CDR2: KGHSH and LQKENI. V lost 6 bases, J lost 7 bases, and 12 bases lay in between. This CDR3 spans 12 amino acids. Here the CDR3 reads CASSQEWSEAFF. CDR3 nucleotides: TGTGCCAGCTCTCAGGAGTGGAGTGAAGCTTTCTTT.

The chain has TRBV20-1 and TRBJ2-1; tentatively, D is TRBD1 (5 bases). There are 14 residues in the CDR3. Germline V CDR1 and CDR2: DFQATT, SNEGSKA (reference sequence). The V gene lost 3 bases and the J gene lost 6 bases, with 15 bases spanning the gap. The DNA of the CDR3 is TGCAGTGCTAGTGGGCAGGGCTTGGGCAATGAGCAGTTCTTC. Its protein product is CSASGQGLGNEQFF.

This clonotype was detected a few times. The chain couples TRBV10-3 to TRBJ1-5; 9 bases are a match to TRBD1. Germline V CDR1 and CDR2: ENHRY, SYGVKD. V lost 1 base, J lost 7 bases, and 5 bases stayed unmatched. This CDR3 is 15 amino acids long. Here the CDR3 reads CAISEYTGGGQPQHF. The CDR3 nucleotides are TGTGCCATCAGTGAGTATACAGGGGGCGGGCAGCCCCAGCATTTT.